These 25 T cell receptor beta chains originate from one sample sequenced in a study of neoadjuvant anti-PD-1 for oral cavity cancer. Time point: after neoadjuvant nivolumab, at surgical resection. Some clones are missing from TCRdb's copy, which holds only in-frame ones; the method was immunoSEQ multiplex PCR. The sample contains around 10,000 clones, around 65% of which appear only once. The specimen was tumor tissue, collected after nivolumab (anti-PD-1) treatment. The receptors here all came from a person between 40 and 85 years old with oral cavity squamous cell carcinoma.

The genes are TRBV19 and TRBJ2-4; 7 positions agree with TRBD2. Germline CDR1 is LNHDA and CDR2 is SQIVND (reference sequence). CDR3 length: 15 amino acids. Trimming took 11 bases from V and 2 from J; bases not matched to a gene: 12. The CDR3 loop is CASGRTGTSKNIQYF. The CDR3 DNA reads TGTGCCTCCGGGAGGACCGGGACCTCCAAAAACATTCAGTACTTC.

The chain links TRBV7-6 to TRBJ2-6; no clear D gene. Deletions cut 5 bases from V and 0 bases from J, with 17 bases between. CDR1 and CDR2 (germline): SGHVS, FNYEAQ. The CDR3 runs to 18 residues. CDR3: CASSPGPSTSSGANVLTF. The CDR3, as DNA: TGTGCCAGCAGCCCAGGACCTTCAACCTCCTCTGGGGCCAACGTCCTGACTTTC.

The chain couples TRBV5-1 to TRBJ2-2, with D tentatively TRBD1 (5 bases). V was trimmed by 1 base and J by 6 bases, leaving 13 bases between them. The CDR3 is made up of 15 amino acids. The V gene's germline CDR1 is SGHRS and CDR2 YFSETQ. The CDR3 bases are TGCGCCAGCAGCTTGCTCCAGGGTAGTGCCGGGGAGCTGTTTTTT. It translates to CASSLLQGSAGELFF. The full variable domain, completed using reference TRBV5-1 and TRBJ2-2, is KAGVTQTPRYLIKTRGQQVTLSCSPISGHRSVSWYQQTPGQGLQFLFEYFSETQRNKGNFPGRFSGRQFSNSRSEMNVSTLELGDSALYLCASSLLQGSAGELFFGEGSRLTVL.

The chain uses TRBV5-4 and TRBJ2-3, with 8 bases matching TRBD1. Germline CDR1 and CDR2: SGHNT and YYREEE (reference sequence). The J segment lost 0 bases and the V segment lost 0 bases, leaving 3 bases of the junction unmatched. The CDR3 has 16 residues. The CDR3 DNA follows: TGTGCCAGCAGCTTGGTTCAGGGGGCTAGCACAGATACGCAGTATTTT. It codes for CASSLVQGASTDTQYF.

In its sample, this clone was seen a few times. CDR3 nucleotides: TGTGCCAGCAGTTACAGAGAGAGGACTGAAGCTTTCTTT. It encodes CASSYRERTEAFF. The V and J genes are TRBV6-6 and TRBJ1-1; D not resolved. The CDR3 is made up of 13 amino acids. The germline gives CDR1 MNHNY, CDR2 SVGAGI (reference sequence). Trimming removed 2 bases from V and 5 bases from J, with 9 bases in between.

V and J are TRBV14 and TRBJ2-7, with D possibly being TRBD1 (5 bases). The CDR3 spans 14 residues. Germline V gives CDR1 SGHDN, CDR2 FVKESK. Trimming stripped 1 base from V and 6 bases from J, with 13 bases between. The DNA of the CDR3 is TGTGCCAGCAGCCAAGTGGCAGGTAGGGGCGAGCAGTACTTC. This gives the protein CASSQVAGRGEQYF.

The chain links TRBV4-1 to TRBJ1-2; TRBD1 matches 7 bases. CDR1 and CDR2 (germline): MGHRA, YSYEKL. After removal of 2 bases from V and 8 bases from J, the junction contained 11 bases not matched to a gene. The CDR3 covers 15 residues. The CDR3 here is CASSQFVTGAYGYTF. In nucleotides, the CDR3 is TGCGCCAGCAGCCAATTCGTAACAGGGGCTTACGGCTACACCTTC.

V is TRBV6-6 and J is TRBJ1-1; 8 bases map to TRBD1. The V segment lost 8 bases and the J segment 1 base; nucleotides outside the gene matches: 6. CDR1 is MNHNY and CDR2 is SVGAGI in the germline V gene (reference sequence). CDR3 length equals 14 residues. The CDR3 coding sequence is TGTGCCAGCCATCGGGACAGGAGGAACACTGAAGCTTTCTTT. This gives the protein CASHRDRRNTEAFF.

V usage is TRBV19 and J usage is TRBJ2-2; maybe TRBD1 (5 bases). The germline V gene has CDR1 LNHDA and CDR2 SQIVND (reference sequence). V lost 5 bases and J 1 base, leaving 8 bases between the germline ends. CDR3 size: 14 residues. CDR3 protein: CASSPTGNTGELFF. The DNA of the CDR3 is TGTGCCAGTAGTCCCACAGGGAACACCGGGGAGCTGTTTTTT.

By share, this clone ranks as medium-sized. The chain's CDR3 is CASSSGAGVSTEAFF. Written as DNA, the CDR3 is TGTGCCAGCTCATCGGGCGCAGGGGTAAGCACTGAAGCTTTCTTT. The chain employs TRBV18 and TRBJ1-1; perhaps TRBD1 as D (6 bases). Trimming took 5 bases from V and 4 from J, leaving 17 bases between them. Per the germline V gene, CDR1 is KGHSH and CDR2 is LQKENI. This CDR3 has 15 residues. The full variable domain, in which reference TRBV18 and TRBJ1-1 provide the parts outside the CDR3, is NAGVMQNPRHLVRRRGQEARLRCSPMKGHSHVYWYRQLPEEGLKFMVYLQKENIIDESGMPKERFSAEFPKEGPSILRIQQVVRGDSAAYFCASSSGAGVSTEAFFGQGTRLTVV.

This clone was found a few times. The V gene is TRBV10-3, the J gene TRBJ1-1, with 7 bases matching TRBD1. Unmatched junction bases numbered 1, after V lost 6 bases and J lost 6 bases. The germline gives CDR1 ENHRY, CDR2 SYGVKD. CDR3 length equals 11 residues. The CDR3 loop reads CAIRQGPEAFF. The CDR3 DNA sequence: TGTGCCATCAGACAGGGGCCTGAAGCTTTCTTT.

The genes are TRBV11-2 and TRBJ2-3; 7 bases map to TRBD1. Trimming cost V 6 bases and J 2 bases; bases outside gene matches: 5. The length of the CDR3 is 14 residues. CDR1 SGHAT and CDR2 FQNNGV come from the germline V gene. The CDR3 region has the DNA TGTGCCAGCAGTTCCGGGACAGCCACAGATACGCAGTATTTT. Translating gives CASSSGTATDTQYF.

This clone was detected a few times. The chain recombines TRBV6-1 with TRBJ2-1, with 7 bases aligning to TRBD2. The CDR3 is made up of 11 amino acids. Trimming took 11 bases from V and 7 from J; bases not matched to a gene: 5. Germline V lookup: CDR1 MNHNS, CDR2 SASEGT. CDR3 region: CAGWEGNEQFF. As DNA, the CDR3 is TGTGCCGGGTGGGAGGGTAATGAGCAGTTCTTC.

The rearrangement uses TRBV7-3 and TRBJ2-5, with D perhaps TRBD1 (5 bases). There are 15 residues in the CDR3. Germline V CDR1 and CDR2: SGHTA, FQGTGA. V lost 5 bases to trimming and J lost 2 bases, with 15 bases between them. CDR3 DNA sequence: TGTGCCAGCAGCCCAAGGTCAGGGTGGCAAGAGACCCAGTACTTC. Translated, it gives CASSPRSGWQETQYF. The whole variable domain, filled in from reference TRBV7-3 and TRBJ2-5, reads GAGVSQTPSNKVTEKGKYVELRCDPISGHTALYWYRQSLGQGPEFLIYFQGTGAADDSGLPNDRFFAVRPEGSVSTLKIQRTERGDSAVYLCASSPRSGWQETQYFGPGTRLLVL.

This clone was counted between two and nine times. J is TRBJ2-2 and V is TRBV13; TRBD2 matches at 13 bases. Per the germline V gene, CDR1 is PRHDT and CDR2 is FYEKMQ (reference sequence). J gave up 5 bases and V 4 bases, and 7 bases lay outside the gene matches. The CDR3 extends over 17 amino acids. CDR3 sequence: CASSSGLAGVRTGELFF. The CDR3 DNA is TGTGCCAGCAGCTCTGGACTAGCGGGGGTAAGGACCGGGGAGCTGTTTTTT.

Judged by abundance, this clone is large (0.1 to 1%). J is TRBJ2-3 and V is TRBV14; no firm D call. Germline V lookup: CDR1 SGHDN, CDR2 FVKESK. V was shortened by 4 bases and J by 0 bases, with 11 bases between the two germline ends. This CDR3 region has 15 residues. In nucleotides, the CDR3 is TGTGCCAGCAGCCTAAGACAACTGAGCACAGATACGCAGTATTTT. Translation gives CASSLRQLSTDTQYF.

V gene TRBV5-4 combines with J gene TRBJ2-1; perhaps TRBD2 as D (5 bases). Trimming took off 4 bases at V and 4 bases at J, with 21 bases between the two ends. The length of the CDR3 is 17 residues. CDR1 and CDR2 (germline): SGHNT, YYREEE (reference sequence). CDR3 residues: CASSPSREITAYNEQFF. DNA for the CDR3: TGTGCCAGCAGCCCGAGTAGGGAGATCACAGCTTACAATGAGCAGTTCTTC.

With respect to this clone: Additional DNA sequences in this sample encode the identical CDR3. The chain recombines TRBV19 with TRBJ1-2; TRBD1 is a possible D gene (6 bases). V was trimmed by 7 bases and J by 5 bases, leaving 17 bases between them. This CDR3 has 14 amino acids. Germline V gene sequence: CDR1 LNHDA, CDR2 SQIVND (reference sequence). The CDR3 coding sequence is TGTGCCAGTACCCCGGGACACCCACCGTATGGCTACACCTTC. It codes for CASTPGHPPYGYTF.

This chain joins TRBV4-1 and TRBJ1-4; D call uncertain. Germline loops: CDR1 MGHRA, CDR2 YSYEKL. The CDR3 is 18 residues long. V lost 3 bases and J lost 0, with 17 bases in between. The CDR3, as DNA: TGCGCCAGCAGCCAGGCGAATCTCGGACTTGCAACTAATGAAAAACTGTTTTTT. Its protein is CASSQANLGLATNEKLFF.

The chain combines TRBV4-1 with TRBJ2-7; 9 nucleotides agree with TRBD1. CDR3 length equals 15 residues. Germline trimming cut 1 base from V and 4 bases from J; bases unmatched to any gene: 5. Germline CDR1 and CDR2: MGHRA and YSYEKL. The CDR3 protein is CASSQGGTGLYEQYF. CDR3 sequence (DNA): TGCGCCAGCAGCCAAGGAGGGACAGGGTTATACGAGCAGTACTTC.

This sequence joins TRBV11-2 and TRBJ1-1; D uncertain. The germline gives CDR1 SGHAT, CDR2 FQNNGV. V lost 2 bases and J lost 2, with 15 bases in between. The CDR3 covers 16 residues. The CDR3 sequence: CASSLRSSFFNTEAFF. CDR3 nucleotides: TGTGCCAGCAGCTTACGCAGCTCATTCTTTAACACTGAAGCTTTCTTT.

The gene calls are TRBV6-1 and TRBJ2-1; D is perhaps TRBD2 (6 bases). Germline values: CDR1 MNHNS, CDR2 SASEGT. Trimming left V 4 bases short and J 0 bases short, with 22 bases between. The CDR3 has 19 residues. The CDR3 nucleotides are TGTGCCAGCAGTGCCAGCGGGTTCCTTAGGGGTAGCTCCTACAATGAGCAGTTCTTC. It is translated as CASSASGFLRGSSYNEQFF.

The chain employs TRBV28 and TRBJ2-2, with D perhaps TRBD1 (6 bases). Trimming left V 2 bases short and J 4 bases short, with 11 bases between. CDR1 and CDR2 from the germline V gene are MDHEN and SYDVKM. The CDR3 runs to 15 residues. CDR3 DNA sequence: TGTGCCAGCAGTTTAGGGGGCCTAGGCACCGGGGAGCTGTTTTTT. This gives the protein CASSLGGLGTGELFF.

This chain links TRBV6-5 with TRBJ2-7; D is undetermined. Between the trimmed V and J ends, which lost 7 bases and 2 bases, there was a span of 15 bases. The CDR3 contains 14 residues. CDR1 is MNHEY, CDR2 SVGAGI, per germline. The CDR3 DNA is TGTGCCAGCACCTACAGTCGGAAGCCCTACGAGCAGTACTTC. Encoded protein: CASTYSRKPYEQYF.

A word on this clone: At one of its ends the junction is not consistent with the germline gene, which may arise from a read error. The same CDR3 can be traced to other DNA sequences in this sample. The chain has TRBV19 and TRBJ1-2, with a possible D match to TRBD1 (6 bases). Germline values: CDR1 LNHDA, CDR2 SQIVND (reference sequence). CDR3 length: 14 residues. CDR3 DNA: TGTGCCAGTACCCCGGGACACCCACCGTATGGCTATACCTTC. Translating gives CASTPGHPPYGYTF.